The clone carrying this T cell receptor (beta chain) appeared a few times. The source of the sample is a study of blood T cells in healthy people across ages. Primers used in a second PCR of roughly 6 to 11 cycles were a sample-barcoded 5' primer and a J-beta primer mix. TCRdb fed the 5' RACE reads into MiXCR, producing one record per CDR3 protein. Here the sample spans about 1.8 million distinct CDR3 sequences, roughly 49% being singletons. Sequenced material: blood. This clonotype originated in a woman aged 40-49 years in good health.

CDR3 bases: TGTGCCAGCAGTGTCCGCACTGCCTACAATGAGCAGTTCTTC. This gives the protein CASSVRTAYNEQFF. The chain recombines TRBV2 with TRBJ2-1; D unclear. V lost 4 bases to trimming and J lost 2 bases, with 9 bases between them. CDR1 is SNHLY, CDR2 FYNNEI, per germline. The CDR3 covers 14 residues.